These 23 T cell receptor beta chains originate from one sample sequenced in a study of CD8+CD57+ T cells in acquired aplastic anemia. Genomic DNA acted as the template from which TCR beta VDJ combination and CDR3 sequence profiling were carried out. Via MiXCR, TCRdb re-called the reads, giving one row per CDR3 protein. Here the sample spans 100,000 to 130,000 distinct CDR3 sequences, around 53% being singletons. The sequencing input was sorted CD4+, CD8+, or CD8+CD57+ T cells (not recorded which) from PBMCs. Every receptor here comes from a human donor in good health, serving as a control.

This clonotype was seen ten or more times. This chain joins TRBV20-1 and TRBJ2-5; the match to TRBD2 covers 7 bases. The CDR3 runs 12 residues. Germline CDR1 and CDR2: DFQATT and SNEGSKA (reference sequence). The junction had 1 base not matched to a gene; V was cut back by 2 bases and J by 4 bases. This CDR3 is CSARREGETQYF. DNA of the CDR3: TGCAGTGCTAGAAGGGAGGGAGAGACCCAGTACTTC.

At least ten counts were recorded for this clonotype. The V and J genes are TRBV12-3 or TRBV12-4 and TRBJ1-1; D is ambiguous. This CDR3 spans 14 amino acids. V was pared by 5 bases and J by 8 bases, with 18 bases between. In nucleotides, the CDR3 is TGTGCCAGCAGTGCCGACCCAGGACCCATGGAAGCTTTCTTT. Protein sequence: CASSADPGPMEAFF.

In the case of this clonotype: One end of the junction varies from germline; a read error may be responsible. The rearrangement joins TRBV19 to TRBJ1-1; 7 bases are shared with TRBD1. Germline CDR1 is LNHDA and CDR2 is SQIVND (reference sequence). The CDR3 runs to 15 residues. The CDR3, as DNA: TGTGCCGGTAGTTTTTCGACAGGGAAGAACACTGAAGCTTTCTTT. Encoded protein: CAGSFSTGKNTEAFF.

This clonotype was recorded many times. V gene TRBV9 combines with J gene TRBJ1-1; D is undetermined. The CDR3 runs to 14 residues. Germline V gene sequence: CDR1 SGDLS, CDR2 YYNGEE. V lost 4 bases, J lost 0 bases, and 10 bases lay in between. CDR3 sequence (DNA): TGTGCCAGCAGCAAACAGCGATTGAACACTGAAGCTTTCTTT. Its translation: CASSKQRLNTEAFF.

This clonotype was counted a few times. The rearrangement joins TRBV25-1 to TRBJ1-2; possibly TRBD1 for D (5 bases). Per the germline V gene, CDR1 is MGHDK and CDR2 is SYGVNS. V lost 6 bases and J 4 bases, leaving 9 bases between the germline ends. The CDR3 consists of 12 residues. CDR3 sequence reads: CASRSGSYGYTF. CDR3 in DNA: TGTGCCAGCAGGTCAGGGAGCTATGGCTACACCTTC.

In regard to this clonotype: The CDR3 does not end in the conserved phenylalanine or tryptophan, so this is likely a read error. Because the CDR3's place on the DNA is in doubt, the DNA is left out and the CDR3 is given as listed by TCRdb. This chain joins TRBV7-8 and TRBJ1-5; the table's TRBD1 call for D was not verified on the DNA. The CDR3 totals 15 residues, both ends included. The germline CDR1 and CDR2 sequences are SGHVS and FQNEAQ. The CDR3 is CASSLGTDSNQPQHL.

This clonotype showed up just once. With a much larger clone just one base away, this may be a read error. The gene calls are TRBV11-2 and TRBJ1-4; D gene uncertain. Trimming pared 2 bases from V and 9 bases from J, leaving 22 bases between. CDR3 size: 17 residues. The germline V gene encodes CDR1 SGHAT and CDR2 FQNNGV. The CDR3 DNA reads as TGTGCCAGCAGCTTATCTCACGGTTTAGGAAAAGGAAAAAAACTGTTTTTT. Its translation is CASSLSHGLGKGKKLFF.

CDR3 sequence: CSAQGQGFTEAFF. The CDR3 DNA is TGCAGCGCTCAGGGACAGGGGTTCACTGAAGCTTTCTTT. The chain combines TRBV29-1 with TRBJ1-1; 10 bases match TRBD1. The CDR3 length is 13 residues. Unmatched junction bases numbered 6, after V lost 7 bases and J lost 4 bases. The V gene's germline CDR1 is SQVTM and CDR2 ANQGSEA.

This clonotype was picked up many times. The V and J genes are TRBV7-9 and TRBJ2-7; 11 bases agree with TRBD1. The germline V gene encodes CDR1 SEHNR and CDR2 FQNEAQ (reference sequence). Trimming at V came to 4 bases and at J to 4 bases, leaving 3 bases not matched to a gene. The CDR3 consists of 14 residues. The CDR3 DNA reads as TGTGCCAGCAGCTCCCGGGACAGGGGGTACGAGCAGTACTTC. This codes for CASSSRDRGYEQYF. The full variable domain, its missing parts supplied by reference TRBV7-9 and TRBJ2-7, is DTGVSQNPRHKITKRGQNVTFRCDPISEHNRLYWYRQTLGQGPEFLTYFQNEAQLEKSRLLSDRFSAERPKGSFSTLEIQRTEQGDSAMYLCASSSRDRGYEQYFGPGTRLTVT.

The chain combines TRBV10-3 with TRBJ2-7, with TRBD1 identical over 11 bases. This CDR3 is 14 amino acids long. CDR1 is ENHRY, CDR2 SYGVKD, per germline. J was trimmed by 3 bases and V by 3 bases; bases with no gene match: 1. CDR3 DNA: TGTGCCATCAGTGAAGGGACAGGGGGCTACGAGCAGTACTTC. It encodes CAISEGTGGYEQYF.

This clonotype was detected ten times or more. CDR3 nucleotide sequence: TGTGCCAGCAGCTTAGCGCTTAGTTTGACAGGGCGTACTGAAGCTTTCTTT. The encoded protein is CASSLALSLTGRTEAFF. The J gene is TRBJ1-1, the V gene TRBV7-2; the match to TRBD1 covers 7 bases. V lost 0 bases and J lost 5; bases outside the gene matches: 12. Per germline, CDR1 SGHTA and CDR2 FQGNSA. The CDR3 totals 17 residues.

The CDR3 sequence: CASSVNREQYF. Here the CDR3 DNA reads TGTGCCAGCAGCGTCAATCGGGAGCAGTACTTC. The chain has TRBV7-9 and TRBJ2-7; D gene unclear. This CDR3 has 11 residues. The V end lost 5 bases, the J end lost 7 bases, and 9 bases lay between the germline ends. Germline CDR1 SEHNR, CDR2 FQNEAQ (reference sequence).

In this sample, this clonotype turned up a few times. The chain couples TRBV4-1 to TRBJ2-2; D could derive from TRBD1 or TRBD2 (5 bases each). CDR3 length: 16 residues. The germline V gene encodes CDR1 MGHRA and CDR2 YSYEKL. V lost 0 bases, J lost 5 bases, and 13 bases lay in between. In nucleotides, the CDR3 is TGCGCCAGCAGCCAAGAGAGTGAGGGGCGAACCGGGGAGCTGTTTTTT. Translating gives CASSQESEGRTGELFF.

In its sample, this clonotype was seen many times. The genes are TRBV9 and TRBJ1-1, with D maybe TRBD1 (6 bases). CDR1 and CDR2 (germline): SGDLS, YYNGEE. The CDR3 contains 18 residues. Trimming pared 4 bases from V and 3 bases from J, leaving 25 bases between. The DNA of the CDR3 is TGTGCCAGCAGCAACCGGAGGGGGGGCGCAGGAGTGGACACTGAAGCTTTCTTT. This codes for CASSNRRGGAGVDTEAFF.

Concerning this clonotype: At one end the junction does not follow the germline gene, possibly because of a read error. The chain employs TRBV7-8 and TRBJ1-1; 7 bases line up with TRBD1. CDR3 length: 15 residues. In germline, CDR1 is SGHVS, CDR2 FQNEAQ. The CDR3 is CASSLRQGIFGEASF. In nucleotides, the CDR3 is TGTGCCAGCAGCTTGAGACAGGGAATATTCGGTGAAGCTTCCTTT. Full variable domain (missing parts from reference TRBV7-8 and TRBJ1-1): GAGVSQSPRYKVAKRGQDVALRCDPISGHVSLFWYQQALGQGPEFLTYFQNEAQLDKSGLPSDRFFAERPEGSVSTLKIQRTQQEDSAVYLCASSLRQGIFGEASFGQGTRLTVV.

The genes are TRBV7-2 and TRBJ2-7, with D possibly being TRBD1 (7 bases). The CDR3 is 15 residues long. Trimming removed 3 bases at V and 3 bases at J, with 15 bases between. CDR1 SGHTA and CDR2 FQGNSA come from the germline V gene. The CDR3 is CASSLAGQTGYEQYF. In nucleotides, the CDR3 is TGTGCCAGCAGCTTGGCGGGACAGACAGGCTACGAGCAGTACTTC. The full variable domain, completed using reference TRBV7-2 and TRBJ2-7, is GAGVSQSPSNKVTEKGKDVELRCDPISGHTALYWYRQSLGQGLEFLIYFQGNSAPDKSGLPSDRFSAERTGGSVSTLTIQRTQQEDSAVYLCASSLAGQTGYEQYFGPGTRLTVT.

There are many counts of this clonotype. The chain carries TRBV29-1 and TRBJ2-2; no clear D. This CDR3 has 12 amino acids. Germline values: CDR1 SQVTM, CDR2 ANQGSEA. Trimming removed 3 bases at V and 4 bases at J, with 6 bases between. The CDR3 sequence is CSVDHSTGELFF. CDR3 DNA: TGCAGCGTTGATCACTCCACCGGGGAGCTGTTTTTT.

The J gene is TRBJ2-7, the V gene TRBV29-1; 15 bases are a match to TRBD2. CDR3 length: 15 amino acids. CDR1 and CDR2 from the germline V gene are SQVTM and ANQGSEA. V was pared by 4 bases and J by 1 base, with 2 bases of the junction left unmatched. The CDR3, as DNA: TGCAGCGTTGGAGGACTAGCGGGAGGGTCCTACGAGCAGTACTTC. This encodes CSVGGLAGGSYEQYF.

This chain connects TRBV7-6 to TRBJ2-3; D remains ambiguous. The CDR3 has 15 residues. Trimming stripped 1 base from V and 0 bases from J, with 8 bases between. Germline V CDR1 and CDR2: SGHVS, FNYEAQ. In nucleotides, the CDR3 is TGTGCCAGCAGCTTAGACGGCGCTAGCACAGATACGCAGTATTTT. It is translated as CASSLDGASTDTQYF.

Comments on this clonotype: A much larger clone lies a single base off, so this may be a read error. The chain joins TRBV6-5 to TRBJ1-1; D not certain. From germline, CDR1 is MNHEY and CDR2 SVGAGI. CDR3 length: 13 residues. V lost 4 bases and J 2 bases, leaving 8 bases between the germline ends. CDR3 nucleotide sequence: TGTGCCAGCAGTTGCCAGCTAAACACTGAAGCTTTCTTT. Its translation: CASSCQLNTEAFF.

Only one count was recorded for this clonotype. This sequence joins TRBV19 and TRBJ2-7; D not certain. The CDR3 has 14 residues. Trimming left V 0 bases short and J 3 bases short, with 9 bases between. Germline CDR1 reads LNHDA; CDR2 reads SQIVND (reference sequence). This chain's CDR3 is CASSIDGLDYEQYF. Written as DNA, the CDR3 is TGTGCCAGTAGTATAGACGGCTTAGACTACGAGCAGTACTTC.

This clonotype has ten or more counts. The CDR3 DNA reads TGTGCCAGCAGCATCGACAGGGTAAGGGAGCAGTACTTC. It encodes CASSIDRVREQYF. V and J are TRBV5-8 and TRBJ2-7; 7 bases align to TRBD1. Germline V CDR1 and CDR2: SGHTS, YDEGEE. This CDR3 is 13 amino acids long. Losses at the gene ends were 4 bases for V and 7 bases for J; bases not matched to a gene: 8. Based on the CDR3 plus reference TRBV5-8 and TRBJ2-7, the full variable domain is EAGVTQSPTHLIKTRGQQATLRCSPISGHTSVYWYQQALGLGLQFLLWYDEGEERNRGNFPPRFSGRQFPNYSSELNVNALELEDSALYLCASSIDRVREQYFGPGTRLTVT.

The chain links TRBV6-1 to TRBJ2-1, with TRBD2 matching 9 bases. The germline V gene encodes CDR1 MNHNS and CDR2 SASEGT. The CDR3 spans 15 residues. Germline trimming cut 6 bases from V and 7 bases from J; bases unmatched to any gene: 10. CDR3 region: CASSLPSGAANEQFF. CDR3 nucleotide sequence: TGTGCCAGCAGCTTGCCTAGCGGGGCCGCAAATGAGCAGTTCTTC.